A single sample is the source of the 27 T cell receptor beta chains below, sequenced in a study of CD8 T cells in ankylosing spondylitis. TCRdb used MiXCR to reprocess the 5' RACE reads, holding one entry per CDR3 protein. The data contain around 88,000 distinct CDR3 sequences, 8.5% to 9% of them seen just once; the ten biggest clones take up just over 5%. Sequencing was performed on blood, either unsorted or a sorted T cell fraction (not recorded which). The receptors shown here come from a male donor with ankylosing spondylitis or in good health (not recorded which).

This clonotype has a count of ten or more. CDR3 amino acids: CASSGGGLYNEQFF. CDR3 in DNA: TGTGCCAGCAGCGGGGGGGGTCTCTACAATGAGCAGTTCTTC. This chain connects TRBV9 to TRBJ2-1; 7 bases line up with TRBD2. With 3 bases clipped from V and 3 bases from J, the junction kept 3 bases outside the gene matches. Germline CDR1 reads SGDLS; CDR2 reads YYNGEE. The CDR3 is made up of 14 amino acids.

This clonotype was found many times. The DNA for the CDR3 is TGTGCCAGCAGTCATAAACAGGGGTCCTCTGGAAACACCATATATTTT. Amino acids: CASSHKQGSSGNTIYF. This chain links TRBV7-2 with TRBJ1-3, with 7 bases fitting TRBD1. The CDR3 is 16 residues long. Germline loops: CDR1 SGHTA, CDR2 FQGNSA. J was trimmed by 0 bases and V by 6 bases; bases with no gene match: 8. The entire variable domain, with the rest obtained from reference TRBV7-2 and TRBJ1-3, is as follows: GAGVSQSPSNKVTEKGKDVELRCDPISGHTALYWYRQSLGQGLEFLIYFQGNSAPDKSGLPSDRFSAERTGGSVSTLTIQRTQQEDSAVYLCASSHKQGSSGNTIYFGEGSWLTVV.

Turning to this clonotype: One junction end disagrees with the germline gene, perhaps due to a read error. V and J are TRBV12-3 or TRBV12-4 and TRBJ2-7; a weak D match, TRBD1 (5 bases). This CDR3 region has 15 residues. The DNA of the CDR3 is TGTGCCAGCAGCTCCACCCCAGGGATCTCCCACGAGCAGTACTTC. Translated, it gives CASSSTPGISHEQYF.

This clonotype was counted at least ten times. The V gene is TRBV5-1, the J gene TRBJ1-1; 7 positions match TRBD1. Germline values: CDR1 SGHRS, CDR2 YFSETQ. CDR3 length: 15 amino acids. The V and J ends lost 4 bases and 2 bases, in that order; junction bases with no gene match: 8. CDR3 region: CASSTAGTANTEAFF. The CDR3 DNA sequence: TGCGCCAGCAGCACCGCCGGGACAGCCAACACTGAAGCTTTCTTT.

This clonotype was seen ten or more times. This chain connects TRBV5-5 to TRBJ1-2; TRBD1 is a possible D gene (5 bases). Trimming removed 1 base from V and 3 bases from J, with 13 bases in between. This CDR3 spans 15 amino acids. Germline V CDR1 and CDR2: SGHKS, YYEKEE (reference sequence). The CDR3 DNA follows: TGTGCCAGCAGCTTGTCGGGCGGGACGGACTATGGCTACACCTTC. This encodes CASSLSGGTDYGYTF.

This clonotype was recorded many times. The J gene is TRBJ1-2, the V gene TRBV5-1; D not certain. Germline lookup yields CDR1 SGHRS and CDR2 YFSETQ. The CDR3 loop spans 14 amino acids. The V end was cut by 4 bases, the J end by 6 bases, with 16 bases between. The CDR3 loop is CASSPAIEIDGYTF. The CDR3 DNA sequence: TGCGCCAGCAGCCCGGCTATTGAGATCGATGGCTACACCTTC.

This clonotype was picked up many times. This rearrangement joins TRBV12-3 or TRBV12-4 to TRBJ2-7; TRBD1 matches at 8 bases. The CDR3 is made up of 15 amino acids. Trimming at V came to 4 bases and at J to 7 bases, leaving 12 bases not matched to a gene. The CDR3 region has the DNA TGTGCCAGCAGTTCTGCCGGGACAGGTCCCAAAGAGCAGTACTTC. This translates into CASSSAGTGPKEQYF.

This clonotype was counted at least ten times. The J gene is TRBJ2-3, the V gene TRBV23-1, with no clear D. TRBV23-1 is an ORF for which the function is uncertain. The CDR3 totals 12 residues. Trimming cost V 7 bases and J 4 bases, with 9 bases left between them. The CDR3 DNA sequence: TGCGCCAGCACCTCGGGTCCAGATACGCAGTATTTT. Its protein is CASTSGPDTQYF.

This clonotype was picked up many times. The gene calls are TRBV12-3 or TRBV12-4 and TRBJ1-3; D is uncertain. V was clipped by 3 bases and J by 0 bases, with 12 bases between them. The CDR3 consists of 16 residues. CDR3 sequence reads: CASSLDVQISGNTIYF. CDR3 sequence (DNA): TGTGCCAGCAGTTTGGACGTCCAGATCTCTGGAAACACCATATATTTT.

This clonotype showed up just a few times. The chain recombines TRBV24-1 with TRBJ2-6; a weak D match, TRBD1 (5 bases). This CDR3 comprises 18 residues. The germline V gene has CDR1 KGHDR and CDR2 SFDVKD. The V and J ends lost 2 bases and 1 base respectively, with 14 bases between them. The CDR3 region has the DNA TGTGCCACCAGTGATTGGGGCGTTGACACTTCTGGGGCCAACGTCCTGACTTTC. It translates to CATSDWGVDTSGANVLTF.

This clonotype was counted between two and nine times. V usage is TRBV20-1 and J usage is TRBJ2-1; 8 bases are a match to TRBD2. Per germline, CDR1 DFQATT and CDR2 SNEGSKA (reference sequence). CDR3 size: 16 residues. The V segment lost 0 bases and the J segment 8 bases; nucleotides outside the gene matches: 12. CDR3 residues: CSARDGKRGRLDEQFF. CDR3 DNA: TGCAGTGCTAGAGATGGCAAGCGGGGGCGGTTGGATGAGCAGTTCTTC.

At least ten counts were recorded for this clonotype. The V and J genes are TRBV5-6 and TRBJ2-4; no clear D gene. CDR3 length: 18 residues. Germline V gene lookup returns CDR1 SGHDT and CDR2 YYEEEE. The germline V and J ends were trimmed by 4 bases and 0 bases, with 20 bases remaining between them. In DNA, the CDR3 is TGTGCCAGCAGCCGAAATGACCGAGCTGGGTTAGCCAAAAACATTCAGTACTTC. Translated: CASSRNDRAGLAKNIQYF.

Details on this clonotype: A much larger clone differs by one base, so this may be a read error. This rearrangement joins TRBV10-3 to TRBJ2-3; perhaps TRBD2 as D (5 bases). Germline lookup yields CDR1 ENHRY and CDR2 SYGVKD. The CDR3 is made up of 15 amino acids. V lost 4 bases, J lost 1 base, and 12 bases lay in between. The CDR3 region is CAISGIFGGTDTQYF. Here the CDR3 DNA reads TGTGCCATCAGTGGAATTTTCGGGGGCACAGATACGCAGTATTTT.

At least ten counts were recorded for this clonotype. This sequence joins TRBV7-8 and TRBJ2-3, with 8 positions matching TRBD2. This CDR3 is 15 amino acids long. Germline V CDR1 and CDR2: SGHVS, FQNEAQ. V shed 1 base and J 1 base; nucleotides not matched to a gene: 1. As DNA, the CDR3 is TGTGCCAGCAGCTTAGTGCGGGGGGGCACAGATACGCAGTATTTT. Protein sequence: CASSLVRGGTDTQYF.

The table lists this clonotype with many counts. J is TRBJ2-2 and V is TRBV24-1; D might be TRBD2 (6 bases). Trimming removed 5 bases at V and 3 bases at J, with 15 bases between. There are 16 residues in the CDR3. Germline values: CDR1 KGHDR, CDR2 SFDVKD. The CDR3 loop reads CATSGEKGLYTGELFF. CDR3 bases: TGTGCCACCAGTGGAGAGAAGGGACTCTACACCGGGGAGCTGTTTTTT.

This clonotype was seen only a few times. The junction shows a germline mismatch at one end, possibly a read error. This CDR3 reads CACSLLRASSGAFYEQYF. CDR3 in DNA: TGTGCCTGCAGCCTCCTACGAGCGTCGTCTGGCGCCTTCTACGAGCAGTACTTC. The chain is built from TRBV3-1 and TRBJ2-7; D is unclear. The CDR3 length is 18 residues. CDR1 and CDR2 (germline): LGHDT, YNNKEL (reference sequence).

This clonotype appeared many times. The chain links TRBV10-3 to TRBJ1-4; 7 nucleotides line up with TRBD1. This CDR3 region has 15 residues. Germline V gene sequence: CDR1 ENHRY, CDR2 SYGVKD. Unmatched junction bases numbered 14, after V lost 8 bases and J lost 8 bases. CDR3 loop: CAIGAGGMMEEKLFF. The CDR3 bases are TGTGCCATCGGGGCAGGGGGGATGATGGAGGAAAAACTGTTTTTT.

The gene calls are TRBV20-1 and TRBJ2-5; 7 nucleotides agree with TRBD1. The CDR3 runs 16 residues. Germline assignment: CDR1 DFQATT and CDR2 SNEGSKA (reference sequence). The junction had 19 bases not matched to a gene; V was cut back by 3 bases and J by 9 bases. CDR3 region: CSARLGPGTHQGAQYF. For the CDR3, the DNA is TGCAGTGCTAGGTTGGGGCCCGGCACACATCAGGGGGCCCAGTACTTC.

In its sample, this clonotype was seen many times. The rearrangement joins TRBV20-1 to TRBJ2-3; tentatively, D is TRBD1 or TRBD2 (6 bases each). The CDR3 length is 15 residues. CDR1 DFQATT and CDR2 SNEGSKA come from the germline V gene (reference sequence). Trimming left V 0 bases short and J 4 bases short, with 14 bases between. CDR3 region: CSARDLRGQADTQYF. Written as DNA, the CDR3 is TGCAGTGCTAGAGATTTGCGGGGACAAGCAGATACGCAGTATTTT.

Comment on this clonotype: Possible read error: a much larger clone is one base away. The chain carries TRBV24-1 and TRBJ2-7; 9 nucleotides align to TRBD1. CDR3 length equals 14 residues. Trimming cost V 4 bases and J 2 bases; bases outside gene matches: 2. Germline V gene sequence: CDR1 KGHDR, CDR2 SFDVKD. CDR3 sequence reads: CATSEGTGTYEQYF. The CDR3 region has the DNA TGTGCCACCAGTGAGGGGACAGGGACCTACGAGCAGTACTTC.

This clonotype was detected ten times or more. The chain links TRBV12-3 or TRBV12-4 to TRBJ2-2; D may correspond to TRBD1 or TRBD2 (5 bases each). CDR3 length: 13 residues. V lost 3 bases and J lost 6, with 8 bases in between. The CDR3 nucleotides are TGTGCCAGCAGTTTTGGGGGTCCCGGGGAGCTGTTTTTT. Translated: CASSFGGPGELFF.

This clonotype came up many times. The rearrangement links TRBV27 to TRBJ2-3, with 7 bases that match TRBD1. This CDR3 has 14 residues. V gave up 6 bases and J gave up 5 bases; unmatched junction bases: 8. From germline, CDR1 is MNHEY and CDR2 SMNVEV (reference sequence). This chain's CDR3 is CASRPQGRQDTQYF. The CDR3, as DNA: TGTGCCAGCAGACCACAGGGGCGGCAAGATACGCAGTATTTT.

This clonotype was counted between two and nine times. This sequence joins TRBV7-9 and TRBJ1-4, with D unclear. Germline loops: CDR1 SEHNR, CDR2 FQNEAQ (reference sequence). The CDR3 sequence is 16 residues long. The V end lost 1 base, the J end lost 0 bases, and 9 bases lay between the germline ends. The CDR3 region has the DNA TGTGCCAGCAGCTTAGATGGGTCTGCAACTAATGAAAAACTGTTTTTT. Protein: CASSLDGSATNEKLFF. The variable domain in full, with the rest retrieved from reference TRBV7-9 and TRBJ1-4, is DTGVSQNPRHKITKRGQNVTFRCDPISEHNRLYWYRQTLGQGPEFLTYFQNEAQLEKSRLLSDRFSAERPKGSFSTLEIQRTEQGDSAMYLCASSLDGSATNEKLFFGSGTQLSVL.

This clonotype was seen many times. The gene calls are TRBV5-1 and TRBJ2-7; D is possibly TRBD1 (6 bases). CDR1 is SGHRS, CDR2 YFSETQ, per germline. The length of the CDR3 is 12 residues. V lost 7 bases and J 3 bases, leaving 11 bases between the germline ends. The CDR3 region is CASRDNNYEQYF. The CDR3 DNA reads TGCGCCAGCCGGGACAACAACTACGAGCAGTACTTC.

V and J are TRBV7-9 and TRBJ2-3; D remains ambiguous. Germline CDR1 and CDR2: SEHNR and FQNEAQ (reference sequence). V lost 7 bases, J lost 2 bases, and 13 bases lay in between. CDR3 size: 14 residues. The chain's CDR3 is CASNTRTTTDTQYF. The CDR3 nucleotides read TGTGCCAGCAATACCAGGACCACCACAGATACGCAGTATTTT. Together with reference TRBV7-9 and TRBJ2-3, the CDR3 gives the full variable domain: DTGVSQNPRHKITKRGQNVTFRCDPISEHNRLYWYRQTLGQGPEFLTYFQNEAQLEKSRLLSDRFSAERPKGSFSTLEIQRTEQGDSAMYLCASNTRTTTDTQYFGPGTRLTVL.

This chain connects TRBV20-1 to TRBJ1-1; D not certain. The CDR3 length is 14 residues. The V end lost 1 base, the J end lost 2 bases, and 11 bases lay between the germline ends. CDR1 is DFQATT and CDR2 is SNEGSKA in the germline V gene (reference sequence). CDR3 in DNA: TGCAGTGCTAGAGCCCGGATTCATAACACTGAAGCTTTCTTT. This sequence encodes CSARARIHNTEAFF.

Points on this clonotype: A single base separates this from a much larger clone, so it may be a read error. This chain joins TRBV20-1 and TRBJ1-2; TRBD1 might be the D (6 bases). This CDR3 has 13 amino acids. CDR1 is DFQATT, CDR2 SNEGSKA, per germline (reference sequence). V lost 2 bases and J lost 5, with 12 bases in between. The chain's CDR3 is CSARSGDEYGYTF. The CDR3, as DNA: TGCAGTGCTAGATCAGGGGACGAGTATGGCTACACCTTC.